This T cell receptor beta chain was identified during a study of blood T cells in healthy people across ages. Study outcomes and limitations: Donor CMV status was unknown, possibly confounding expanded clonotype changes. Per-million-T-cell TCR beta diversity fell roughly linearly with age.

Then a second PCR, running about 7 to 11 cycles, was carried out with a sample-barcoded 5' primer and a J-beta primer mix. Using its own MiXCR run on the 5' RACE reads, TCRdb lists one record per CDR3 protein. The sample holds roughly 680,000 distinct CDR3 sequences, about 21% seen once. The CDR3 runs 15 residues. V was pared by 3 bases and J by 4 bases, with 12 bases between. Germline V gives CDR1 MDHEN, CDR2 SYDVKM. This clonotype was detected only a few times. The antigen is not known. This receptor was taken from a man between 65 and 85 years old in good health. The material sequenced was blood. The chain has TRBV28 and TRBJ1-4, with a possible D match to TRBD1 (5 bases). The CDR3: CASSLFGGVNEKLFF. CDR3 coding DNA: TGTGCCAGCAGTTTGTTCGGGGGAGTTAATGAAAAACTGTTTTTT. The entire variable domain, with the rest obtained from reference TRBV28 and TRBJ1-4, is as follows: DVKVTQSSRYLVKRTGEKVFLECVQDMDHENMFWYRQDPGLGLRLIYFSYDVKMKEKGDIPEGYSVSREKKERFSLILESASTNQTSMYLCASSLFGGVNEKLFFGSGTQLSVL.